The 9 T cell receptor beta chains below come from one sample, sequenced in a study of T cell changes during pregnancy in multiple sclerosis. Sequencing used immunoSEQ multiplex PCR; TCRdb keeps in-frame clones, though not all of them. The data contain 40,000 to 45,000 clones, roughly 91% of them singletons. The sequencing used CD4+ T cells from peripheral blood mononuclear cells, collected in the third trimester of pregnancy. These receptors originate from a female donor with multiple sclerosis, enrolled in a pregnancy study.

The chain links TRBV6-5 to TRBJ2-5; the match to TRBD1 covers 7 bases. V lost 7 bases and J lost 6; bases outside the gene matches: 5. The CDR3 extends over 12 amino acids. Germline V gene sequence: CDR1 MNHEY, CDR2 SVGAGI. CDR3 residues: CASNNRGKTQYF. As DNA, the CDR3 is TGTGCCAGCAACAACAGGGGAAAGACCCAGTACTTC.

The CDR3 sequence is CAGREQGSYGYTF. For the CDR3, the DNA is TGTGCCGGCCGCGAACAGGGCAGCTATGGCTACACCTTC. The chain joins TRBV28 to TRBJ1-2; tentative D call: TRBD1 (6 bases). Germline-derived CDR1 and CDR2 are MDHEN and SYDVKM. The CDR3 length is 13 residues. Trimming took 11 bases from V and 4 from J, leaving 17 bases between them.

For the CDR3, the DNA is TGTGCCAGTAGTCGGACAGGACGTTACTACGAGCAGTACTTC. Protein sequence: CASSRTGRYYEQYF. The chain links TRBV19 to TRBJ2-7; 7 positions match TRBD1. The CDR3 is made up of 14 amino acids. The trim removed 5 bases at V and 3 bases at J, leaving 7 bases unmatched. The germline gives CDR1 LNHDA, CDR2 SQIVND (reference sequence).

The CDR3 reads CSVKSGNTEAFF. As DNA, the CDR3 is TGCAGCGTGAAGTCAGGGAACACTGAAGCTTTCTTT. This chain joins TRBV29-1 and TRBJ1-1, with D unresolved. Germline assignment: CDR1 SQVTM and CDR2 ANQGSEA. With 6 bases removed from V and 1 base from J, the gap between germline ends came to 9 bases. The CDR3 sequence is 12 residues long.

The CDR3 protein is CASLAEGFRFDEQFF. CDR3 coding DNA: TGTGCCAGCTTGGCGGAGGGGTTCAGGTTCGATGAGCAGTTCTTC. This sequence joins TRBV2 and TRBJ2-1; tentative D call: TRBD2 (6 bases). V lost 8 bases, J lost 8 bases, and 22 bases lay in between. The CDR3 is 15 amino acids. Germline V lookup: CDR1 SNHLY, CDR2 FYNNEI.

The genes are TRBV28 and TRBJ2-1, with D perhaps matching TRBD2 (5 bases). Germline V lookup: CDR1 MDHEN, CDR2 SYDVKM. V dropped 5 bases and J dropped 9 bases, with 14 bases sitting between them. This CDR3 spans 13 amino acids. The CDR3 is CASSPGLYGEQFF. The CDR3 bases are TGTGCCAGCAGTCCCGGACTGTATGGTGAGCAGTTCTTC.

The chain joins TRBV5-1 to TRBJ1-4; tentative D call: TRBD1 (5 bases). This CDR3 comprises 15 residues. The V end was cut by 4 bases, the J end by 0 bases, with 10 bases between. Per germline, CDR1 SGHRS and CDR2 YFSETQ. CDR3 in amino acids: CASSRDFATNEKLFF. The DNA for the CDR3 is TGCGCCAGCAGCCGGGACTTTGCAACTAATGAAAAACTGTTTTTT.

This clone was found once. V usage is TRBV19 and J usage is TRBJ1-1, with 9 bases aligning to TRBD1. Trimming took 6 bases from V and 2 from J; bases not matched to a gene: 10. The CDR3 totals 16 residues. CDR1 is LNHDA and CDR2 is SQIVND in the germline V gene (reference sequence). The CDR3 spells CASRDRDRVINTEAFF. The DNA for the CDR3 is TGTGCCAGTAGGGACCGGGACAGGGTTATTAACACTGAAGCTTTCTTT.

The genes are TRBV6-1 and TRBJ1-5, with TRBD1 identical over 7 bases. Germline V gene data show CDR1 as MNHNS and CDR2 as SASEGT. The CDR3 has 16 residues. V shed 4 bases and J 4 bases; nucleotides not matched to a gene: 10. CDR3 sequence reads: CASSASRPGQNQPQHF. DNA of the CDR3: TGTGCCAGCAGTGCCAGCCGACCGGGACAGAATCAGCCCCAGCATTTT.